Listed below are T cell receptor beta chains from one sample, sequenced in a study of blood T cell repertoires in COVID-19. Profiled with immunoSEQ multiplex PCR; TCRdb holds only in-frame clones, not every one. The sample contains some 320,000 clones, around 87% of which appear only once. The material sequenced was PBMCs or T cells enriched from blood (not recorded which). The source of these receptors is a woman under 40 who had recovered from COVID-19. CDR3s include the opening cysteine and the closing phenylalanine or tryptophan. Each record gives: V gene, J gene, D gene, CDR3 protein. The D gene is left open where the match is weak.

>TRBV11-2|TRBJ2-5|TRBD2
CASSSWTSGEQETQYF
>TRBV2|TRBJ2-7|TRBD1
CASRATGVLYEQYF
>TRBV19|TRBJ1-5|.
CASSIDEGQPQHF
>TRBV4-1|TRBJ1-3|.
CASSPLGRGESGNTIYF
>TRBV19|TRBJ1-6|.
CASSMLGLDSPLHF
>TRBV11-2|TRBJ2-3|.
CASSTSFKAGSRQDTQYF
>TRBV6-5|TRBJ2-1|.
CASSYGQEGGSEQFF
>TRBV3-1/TRBV3-2|TRBJ2-1|TRBD1
CASSPTKGATTYNEQFF
>TRBV27|TRBJ2-1|.
CASSSPLVFNEQFF
>TRBV5-1|TRBJ2-2|.
CASSSVTQTGLAGELFF
>TRBV10-1|TRBJ1-1|.
CASSPGGTEAFF
>TRBV5-1|TRBJ1-2|TRBD1
CASSLEGIGDSQGGYTF
>TRBV11-2|TRBJ1-2|.
CASSLRTSVNYGYTF
>TRBV5-1|TRBJ2-7|TRBD2
CASSPAGGYEQYF
>TRBV11-3|TRBJ2-7|.
CASSRTGEGEQYF
>TRBV11-2|TRBJ1-6|.
CASTKARGGKNSPLHF
>TRBV4-1|TRBJ1-1|.
CASSQGTLATGTEAFF
>TRBV3-1/TRBV3-2|TRBJ1-1|.
CASSQEGGVNTEAFF
>TRBV4-2|TRBJ2-2|.
CASSQEVRVDTGELFF
>TRBV2|TRBJ2-7|.
CASKGHRNYEQYF
>TRBV29-1|TRBJ2-7|.
CSVVISGYEQYF
>TRBV10-1|TRBJ1-1|.
CASSESGWDSAFF
>TRBV18|TRBJ2-2|TRBD2
CASSPPEAGTNTGELFF
>TRBV27|TRBJ1-6|TRBD1
CASSFLHRGPGFNSPLHF
>TRBV5-4|TRBJ2-7|TRBD1
CASSRPGTGDLSYEQYF
>TRBV2|TRBJ1-1|.
CASSETVNTEAFF
>TRBV21-1|TRBJ2-7|.
CASSKVTGAYEQYF
>TRBV6-5|TRBJ2-1|TRBD1
CASRTGYNEQFF
>TRBV5-1|TRBJ1-2|.
CASSREGSYGYTF
>TRBV25-1|TRBJ1-2|.
CASSRGLHGYTF
>TRBV7-2|TRBJ2-3|.
CASSPPLFGGAKDTQYF
>TRBV30|TRBJ2-1|TRBD2
CAWSVPLAAYNEQFF
>TRBV5-4|TRBJ2-7|TRBD2
CASSLGLAGSYEQYF
>TRBV6-5|TRBJ2-2|TRBD2
CASIGSGVGGELFF
>TRBV3-1/TRBV3-2|TRBJ1-6|.
CASSQDGGMAPLHF
>TRBV19|TRBJ1-1|.
CASSMNRNTEAFF
>TRBV6-4|TRBJ2-1|TRBD2
CASSESSGVNNEQFF
>TRBV30|TRBJ2-5|TRBD2
CAGKGYLRGLAIQETQYF
>TRBV9|TRBJ2-5|.
CASTRYQGFGETQYF
>TRBV21-1|TRBJ2-2|.
CASSTTSSNTGELFF
>TRBV6-5|TRBJ1-4|.
CASSHRQLNEKLFF
>TRBV29-1|TRBJ2-7|TRBD1
CSVYTGTAYEQYF
>TRBV18|TRBJ1-3|TRBD1
CASSPQGAAVSGNTIYF
>TRBV7-2|TRBJ2-1|TRBD1
CASSLQGQGVGEQFF
>TRBV28|TRBJ2-3|TRBD2
CASSSIGAGRGDTQYF
>TRBV28|TRBJ1-5|.
CASRELQGNWQPQHF
>TRBV7-3|TRBJ1-1|.
CASSLDSMNTEAFF
>TRBV11-2|TRBJ1-1|.
CASRQIQGLNTEAFF
>TRBV11-2|TRBJ1-3|.
CASSLRERPSGNTIYF
>TRBV28|TRBJ1-5|.
CASSPYHARQPQHF
>TRBV6-5|TRBJ1-1|.
CASSSTAGEAEAFF
>TRBV11-1|TRBJ1-1|.
CASRNRPNTEAFF